The subject of this entry is one T cell receptor beta chain. The antigen is not known. In the ViraFEST assay, antigen-specific CD4+ clonotypes were identified by expansion after peptide-pool stimulation. Culture proceeded for under twelve days, and CD4+ T cells were then isolated. Vaccine recipients had no previous SARS-CoV-2 infection; their nucleocapsid antibodies were negative. On both days 3 and 7, half of the culture medium was replaced with IL-2 medium. Using immunoSEQ multiplex PCR, the repertoire was profiled, and TCRdb retains in-frame clones only, with some absent. The data contain 70,000 or so clones, 78% of them singletons. The data were taken from a study of vaccination effects on CD4 cells after COVID-19. Turning to the study itself: Of the BNT162b2 and mRNA-1273 vaccines, participants received two doses of one or the other.

Whole-study results and caveats: Late post-vaccination, clones induced by infection and those induced by vaccine underwent marked clonal contraction. Healthy vaccinees' vaccine-induced clones included only 1 of 255 cross-reacting with common cold coronaviruses.

The germline CDR1 and CDR2 sequences are MNHNY and SVGAGI (reference sequence). V was clipped by 5 bases and J by 0 bases, with 12 bases between them. The CDR3 is made up of 15 amino acids. The chain joins TRBV6-6 to TRBJ2-3; maybe TRBD2 (5 bases). This receptor was obtained from a human donor who received a COVID-19 vaccine. Here the sequenced sample was CD4+ T cells from PBMCs cultured with SARS-CoV-2 spike peptides, taken before COVID-19 vaccination. CDR3 region: CASSDWGESTDTQYF. The CDR3 bases are TGTGCCAGCAGTGACTGGGGAGAAAGCACAGATACGCAGTATTTT.